Presented here are 17 T cell receptor beta chains from one specimen sequenced in a study of blood T cell repertoires in COVID-19 (TCRdb year 2020). Library generation was performed with the immunoSEQ multiplex PCR assay. This immuneACCESS table, as held by TCRdb, lists in-frame sequences with V and J called but not all clones. Of the missing ones, under half trace to an unresolved V gene in checked studies; the others have no known cause. Recorded for this sample are around 200,000 clones; around 82% of them occurred a single time. The ten largest account for over 2% of the sample. Sequencing was done on a sample of peripheral blood. The receptors derive from a human donor with acute or convalescent COVID-19. The donor label of this sample is uncertain.

The chain combines TRBV6-4 with TRBJ2-2; perhaps TRBD2 as D (5 bases). Germline CDR1 is MRHNA and CDR2 is SNTAGT. The CDR3 sequence is 18 residues long. Trimming stripped 5 bases from V and 0 bases from J, with 19 bases between. CDR3 region: CASSHNSGLSPNTGELFF. DNA of the CDR3: TGTGCCAGCAGTCATAATTCTGGACTGTCTCCGAACACCGGGGAGCTGTTTTTT.

The rearrangement links TRBV3-1 (or the pseudogene TRBV3-2) to TRBJ1-2; 8 bases line up with TRBD1. The CDR3 loop spans 15 amino acids. Germline values: CDR1 LGHDT, CDR2 YNNKEL (reference sequence). With V trimmed by 5 bases and J by 8 bases, 13 bases remained unmatched. As DNA, the CDR3 is TGTGCCAGCAGCTCACCCGGACAGGGCCTCGGAGGCTACACCTTC. Encoded protein: CASSSPGQGLGGYTF.

In DNA, the CDR3 is TGTGCCAGCAGGAGGGACAAAAACAATGAGCAGTTCTTC. Translating it yields CASRRDKNNEQFF. This chain uses TRBV6-5 with TRBJ2-1, with a weak D call TRBD1 (6 bases). CDR3 length: 13 residues. The germline V gene encodes CDR1 MNHEY and CDR2 SVGAGI. V was shortened by 6 bases and J by 5 bases, with 11 bases between the two germline ends.

Turning to this clone: The same CDR3 is also encoded by other DNA sequences in this sample. This chain links TRBV7-2 with TRBJ2-7; D unresolved. This CDR3 comprises 14 residues. Germline V gene lookup returns CDR1 SGHTA and CDR2 FQGNSA. V lost 3 bases, J lost 0 bases, and 9 bases lay in between. CDR3 residues: CASSFSRSSYEQYF. CDR3 sequence (DNA): TGTGCCAGCAGCTTCTCTCGGAGCTCCTACGAGCAGTACTTC.

This clone occurred once. In DNA form, the CDR3 reads TGCGCCAGCAGCCTGGGACAGGGTTTTGAAGCTTTCTTT. Protein sequence: CASSLGQGFEAFF. The chain recombines TRBV5-1 with TRBJ1-1, with 9 bases identical to TRBD1. Germline V gene data show CDR1 as SGHRS and CDR2 as YFSETQ. This CDR3 contains 13 residues. V lost 4 bases and J lost 7; bases outside the gene matches: 5.

V gene TRBV6-5 combines with J gene TRBJ2-5, with TRBD2 as a possible D gene (6 bases). Germline V lookup: CDR1 MNHEY, CDR2 SVGAGI. Trimming took 6 bases from V and 3 from J, leaving 14 bases between them. The length of the CDR3 is 14 residues. CDR3 protein: CASSRDFTEETQYF. CDR3 coding DNA: TGTGCCAGCAGCCGGGACTTCACCGAAGAGACCCAGTACTTC.

The chain combines TRBV5-5 with TRBJ1-2; 7 bases match TRBD1. The CDR3 covers 15 residues. Losses at the gene ends were 4 bases for V and 0 bases for J; bases not matched to a gene: 6. Germline values: CDR1 SGHKS, CDR2 YYEKEE (reference sequence). CDR3 nucleotide sequence: TGTGCCAGCAGCCCCCGGGACAGCCCTAACTATGGCTACACCTTC. It is translated as CASSPRDSPNYGYTF.

V and J are TRBV5-1 and TRBJ1-2; D may be TRBD1 (5 bases). Germline V gene data show CDR1 as SGHRS and CDR2 as YFSETQ. The CDR3 runs 14 residues. The germline V and J ends were trimmed by 1 base and 8 bases, with 15 bases remaining between them. This CDR3 is CASSLSQGLSGYTF. CDR3 sequence (DNA): TGCGCCAGCAGCTTGTCGCAGGGTTTATCGGGCTACACCTTC. Based on the CDR3 plus reference TRBV5-1 and TRBJ1-2, the full variable domain is KAGVTQTPRYLIKTRGQQVTLSCSPISGHRSVSWYQQTPGQGLQFLFEYFSETQRNKGNFPGRFSGRQFSNSRSEMNVSTLELGDSALYLCASSLSQGLSGYTFGSGTRLTVV.

Concerning this clone: The junction departs from germline at one end; a sequencing error may be responsible. The chain carries TRBV5-1 and TRBJ2-4; possible D gene TRBD2, 6 bases. The CDR3 length is 13 residues. Germline values: CDR1 SGHRS, CDR2 YFSETQ. CDR3: CASNLEPGSIQYF. CDR3 sequence (DNA): TGCGCCAGCAACTTGGAGCCCGGGAGCATTCAGTACTTC.

This clone was recorded only once. V is TRBV9 and J is TRBJ1-3, with a weak D call TRBD1 (5 bases). Trimming removed 1 base from V and 2 bases from J, with 13 bases in between. Germline CDR1 SGDLS, CDR2 YYNGEE. CDR3 size: 16 residues. The DNA of the CDR3 is TGTGCCAGCAGCGTACAGGGAAGGCTTGCTGGAAACACCATATATTTT. It translates to CASSVQGRLAGNTIYF. The entire variable domain, with the rest obtained from reference TRBV9 and TRBJ1-3, is as follows: DSGVTQTPKHLITATGQRVTLRCSPRSGDLSVYWYQQSLDQGLQFLIQYYNGEERAKGNILERFSAQQFPDLHSELNLSSLELGDSALYFCASSVQGRLAGNTIYFGEGSWLTVV.

This clone has more than one count but fewer than ten. V gene TRBV6-5 combines with J gene TRBJ1-1; 12 bases match TRBD1. Trimming cost V 5 bases and J 10 bases; bases outside gene matches: 5. Germline CDR1 MNHEY, CDR2 SVGAGI. This CDR3 contains 13 residues. The CDR3 protein is CASSQGQGARAFF. The CDR3 DNA is TGTGCCAGCAGTCAGGGACAGGGGGCAAGAGCTTTCTTT.

This clone was observed a handful of times. The chain couples TRBV6-2 or TRBV6-3 to TRBJ2-2; 16 nucleotides align to TRBD2. After removal of 6 bases from V and 5 bases from J, the junction contained 15 bases not matched to a gene. In germline, CDR1 is MNHEY, CDR2 SVGEGT. CDR3 length equals 20 residues. The CDR3 nucleotides are TGTGCCAGCAGCTCATATGGGACTAGCGGGGGGGTACCGGGTACCGGGGAGCTGTTTTTT. Translation gives CASSSYGTSGGVPGTGELFF.

This chain uses TRBV29-1 with TRBJ1-3; the match to TRBD1 covers 7 bases. CDR3 size: 14 residues. Germline CDR1 reads SQVTM; CDR2 reads ANQGSEA. V was pared by 1 base and J by 0 bases, with 0 bases of the junction left unmatched. This chain's CDR3 is CSVEAGGSGNTIYF. CDR3 DNA: TGCAGCGTTGAAGCAGGGGGCTCTGGAAACACCATATATTTT.

CDR3 in DNA: TGTGCCAGCAGCCTGCAGGGGGACGGTACGCAGTATTTT. It specifies CASSLQGDGTQYF. This rearrangement joins TRBV2 to TRBJ2-3, with TRBD1 matching 7 bases. The CDR3 loop spans 13 amino acids. V gave up 6 bases and J gave up 8 bases; unmatched junction bases: 8. CDR1 is SNHLY and CDR2 is FYNNEI in the germline V gene.

The chain joins TRBV5-5 to TRBJ1-1; D is ambiguous. The V end was cut by 1 base, the J end by 7 bases, with 14 bases between. Germline V gene data show CDR1 as SGHKS and CDR2 as YYEKEE (reference sequence). The CDR3 length is 14 residues. CDR3 sequence: CASSLNSRLVEAFF. DNA for the CDR3: TGTGCCAGCAGCTTGAACTCGCGGCTAGTTGAAGCTTTCTTT.

The chain employs TRBV30 and TRBJ1-1; D call uncertain. CDR1 and CDR2 from the germline V gene are GTSNPN and SVGIG (reference sequence). Trimming removed 0 bases from V and 4 bases from J, with 3 bases in between. The CDR3 runs to 11 residues. The CDR3 reads CAWSVFTEAFF. CDR3 DNA: TGTGCCTGGAGTGTCTTCACTGAAGCTTTCTTT.

The chain combines TRBV18 with TRBJ2-7; possible D gene TRBD2, 6 bases. The CDR3 is 13 amino acids. Trimming cost V 6 bases and J 6 bases, with 15 bases left between them. From germline, CDR1 is KGHSH and CDR2 LQKENI. CDR3 protein: CASSPGGDREQYF. In nucleotides, the CDR3 is TGTGCCAGCTCTCCCGGGGGAGATCGCGAGCAGTACTTC.